The rows below give T cell receptor beta chains drawn from one sample of a study of cytomegalovirus exposure and HLA in healthy donors. The assay was immunoSEQ multiplex PCR, and TCRdb's table has in-frame clones only and misses some. The table includes about 130,000 clones, about two thirds detected once. Specimen: PBMCs. All receptors derive from a woman aged 60-70 years in good health and CMV-seropositive. Each CDR3 is given with its conserved first and last residue. The D gene is left open where the match is weak. A row's size may be missing; if present it is once, few, many or a size class.

cdr3_nt cdr3_aa j_call d_call clone_size cdr3_length v_call
TGCGCCAGCAGCCTGGGACAGGGGACCTGGACCCAGTACTTC CASSLGQGTWTQYF TRBJ2-5 TRBD1 - 14 TRBV5-1
TGTGCCAGCAGCCAGGGGGACAGGTTCTCACCCCTCCACTTT CASSQGDRFSPLHF TRBJ1-6 TRBD1 - 14 TRBV6-6
TGTGCCGCCTTCGGGGGGCTAGCGGGGGCCCACGAGCAGTACTTC CAAFGGLAGAHEQYF TRBJ2-7 TRBD2 - 15 TRBV10-3
TGTGCCAGTAGTCCATGGAGCGGGGGCCCCTACAATGAGCAGTTCTTC CASSPWSGGPYNEQFF TRBJ2-1 TRBD2 - 16 TRBV19
TGTGCCAGCAGTTCAGGGCGTCTAGCTGGGGCCAACGTCCTGACTTTC CASSSGRLAGANVLTF TRBJ2-6 - medium-sized 16 TRBV27
TGTGCCAGCAGCACCAGTAGAGACAGGGTCGAGGGCTACACCTTC CASSTSRDRVEGYTF TRBJ1-2 TRBD1 few 15 TRBV11-2
TGTGCCAGCAGCTTCGTGACAGGGGGTCTGAATGAGCAGTTCTTC CASSFVTGGLNEQFF TRBJ2-1 TRBD1 - 15 TRBV11-2
TGTGCCAGCAGCTTTGGAGTGGCCACTGAAGCTTTCTTT CASSFGVATEAFF TRBJ1-1 - - 13 TRBV7-3
TGTGCCAGCAGCTCGGAGTACGGTCGACTACGGTCCTACGAGCAGTACTTC CASSSEYGRLRSYEQYF TRBJ2-7 - - 17 TRBV7-9
TGTGCCAGCAGCTCCGGGACAAAACCCTACGAGCAGTACTTC CASSSGTKPYEQYF TRBJ2-7 - - 14 TRBV13
TGTGCCAGCAGACTGGGGGGGGGCATGAACACTGAAGCTTTCTTT CASRLGGGMNTEAFF TRBJ1-1 - few 15 TRBV6-5
TGTGCCAGTAGTGGACAGAACTATGGCTACACCTTC CASSGQNYGYTF TRBJ1-2 - - 12 TRBV19
TGCGCCAGCAGCTTGGGTTGGACAGCAATCTACAATGAGCAGTTCTTC CASSLGWTAIYNEQFF TRBJ2-1 - few 16 TRBV5-1
TGCAGCGGAGGAGGGGACGGGGAGCTGTTTTTT CSGGGDGELFF TRBJ2-2 - - 11 TRBV29-1
TGTGCCAGCAGCCAAGATTTACTAGCCAACCAAGAGACCCAGTACTTC CASSQDLLANQETQYF TRBJ2-5 - - 16 TRBV4-2
TGCGCCAGCAGCCAAGAGGGGACTAGCGGGGGGAAGAATGAGCAGTTCTTC CASSQEGTSGGKNEQFF TRBJ2-1 TRBD2 - 17 TRBV4-1
TGTGCCAGCAGCTCGGACACTTACAATGAGCAGTTCTTC CASSSDTYNEQFF TRBJ2-1 - - 13 TRBV7-9
TGTGCCAGCAGCGTAGTTGGACTCAGCTCTGGGGCCAACGTCCTGACTTTC CASSVVGLSSGANVLTF TRBJ2-6 - - 17 TRBV9